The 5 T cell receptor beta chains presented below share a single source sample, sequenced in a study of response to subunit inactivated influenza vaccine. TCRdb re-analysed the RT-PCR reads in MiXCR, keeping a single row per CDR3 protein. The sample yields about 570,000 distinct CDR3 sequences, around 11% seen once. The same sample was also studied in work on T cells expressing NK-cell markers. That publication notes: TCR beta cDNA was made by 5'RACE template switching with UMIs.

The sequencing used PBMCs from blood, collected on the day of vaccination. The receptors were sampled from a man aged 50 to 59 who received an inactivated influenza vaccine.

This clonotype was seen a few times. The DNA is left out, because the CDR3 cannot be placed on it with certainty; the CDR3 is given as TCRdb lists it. The CDR3: CASSQTPIEALKLSF. The chain has TRBV4-1 and TRBJ1-1. The germline V gene encodes CDR1 MGHRA and CDR2 YSYEKL. The CDR3 sequence runs 15 residues, both termini included.

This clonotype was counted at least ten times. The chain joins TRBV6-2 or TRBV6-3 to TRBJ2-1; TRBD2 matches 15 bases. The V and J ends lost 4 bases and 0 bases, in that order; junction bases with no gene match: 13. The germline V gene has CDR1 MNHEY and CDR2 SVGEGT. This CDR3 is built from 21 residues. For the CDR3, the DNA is TGTGCCAGCAGTTCCTCCGCCAGGGGACTAGCGGGAGGTCGCTCCTACAATGAGCAGTTCTTC. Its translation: CASSSSARGLAGGRSYNEQFF.

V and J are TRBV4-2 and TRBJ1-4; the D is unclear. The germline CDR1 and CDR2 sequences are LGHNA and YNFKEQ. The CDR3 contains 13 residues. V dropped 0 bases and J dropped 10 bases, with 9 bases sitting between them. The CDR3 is CASSQERRAKLFF. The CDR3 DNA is TGTGCCAGCAGCCAAGAACGGCGGGCAAAACTGTTTTTT.

The CDR3 sequence is CSARVTAYEQYF. CDR3 DNA sequence: TGCAGTGCTAGAGTGACAGCTTACGAGCAGTACTTC. The chain combines TRBV20-1 with TRBJ2-7; D possibly corresponds to TRBD1 (5 bases). Germline CDR1 is DFQATT and CDR2 is SNEGSKA (reference sequence). V lost 1 base and J lost 4, with 8 bases in between. There are 12 residues in the CDR3.

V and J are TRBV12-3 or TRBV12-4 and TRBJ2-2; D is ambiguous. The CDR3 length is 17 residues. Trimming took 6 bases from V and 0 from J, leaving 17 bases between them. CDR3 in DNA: TGTGCCAGCAGAAGTAAAGTTGGGTTATCGAACACCGGGGAGCTGTTTTTT. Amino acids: CASRSKVGLSNTGELFF.